The 26 T cell receptor beta chains below all came from one sample that was sequenced in a study of T cells in Graves' hyperthyroidism and ophthalmopathy. From RNA transcripts, TCR beta CDR3 regions were amplified. TCR CDR3 regions were first amplified by RT-PCR with HTBI primers. TCRdb recomputed calls from the multiplex PCR reads with MiXCR, one row per CDR3 protein. Counted here are some 350,000 distinct CDR3 sequences, about a fifth occurring once; the ten biggest clones make up 3% to 4%. The sample taken for sequencing was blood. The receptors shown here come from a woman aged 18-29 years with Graves' hyperthyroidism.

This chain links TRBV20-1 with TRBJ2-7; the match to TRBD2 covers 8 bases. The CDR3 length is 14 residues. J was trimmed by 0 bases and V by 4 bases; bases with no gene match: 5. Germline V gene lookup returns CDR1 DFQATT and CDR2 SNEGSKA (reference sequence). The CDR3 region is CSAILAESSYEQYF. In DNA form, the CDR3 reads TGCAGTGCTATACTAGCGGAGAGCTCCTACGAGCAGTACTTC.

This clonotype was seen ten or more times. The J gene is TRBJ1-6, the V gene TRBV12-3 or TRBV12-4; no clear D gene. CDR3 length: 14 residues. The germline V and J ends were trimmed by 0 bases and 9 bases, with 9 bases remaining between them. CDR3 sequence: CASSLALGSSPLHF. In nucleotides, the CDR3 is TGTGCCAGCAGTTTAGCGTTAGGCAGTTCACCCCTCCACTTT.

This clonotype has a count of ten or more. This sequence joins TRBV12-3 or TRBV12-4 and TRBJ2-7; D is uncertain. V lost 8 bases to trimming and J lost 1 base, with 9 bases between them. There are 12 residues in the CDR3. The CDR3: CASLGLSYEQYF. DNA for the CDR3: TGTGCCAGCTTGGGCCTGTCCTACGAGCAGTACTTC.

This clonotype showed up many times. V gene TRBV11-2 combines with J gene TRBJ2-5, with TRBD2 matching 7 bases. Germline lookup yields CDR1 SGHAT and CDR2 FQNNGV. The CDR3 is 15 residues long. Trimming removed 0 bases from V and 1 base from J; junction bases left unmatched: 2. The CDR3 region is CASSLETSPQETQYF. The CDR3, as DNA: TGTGCCAGCAGCTTAGAGACTAGCCCCCAAGAGACCCAGTACTTC.

Only a few counts were recorded for this clonotype. The chain carries TRBV18 and TRBJ2-2; tentatively, D is TRBD2 (6 bases). CDR3 length equals 17 residues. The ends were cut back, 4 bases at V and 2 bases at J, with 17 bases in the middle. Germline CDR1 reads KGHSH; CDR2 reads LQKENI. CDR3 in DNA: TGTGCCAGCTCACGCCAAGGCGGGGCGACAAACACCGGGGAGCTGTTTTTT. Amino acids: CASSRQGGATNTGELFF.

The chain combines TRBV30 with TRBJ2-5; weak D call: TRBD2 (7 bases). Germline CDR1 GTSNPN, CDR2 SVGIG (reference sequence). There are 11 residues in the CDR3. Trimming removed 5 bases from V and 13 bases from J, with 17 bases in between. CDR3: CAWAVGGRRYF. CDR3 bases: TGTGCCTGGGCCGTGGGGGGGCGGAGGTACTTC.

This clonotype came up once. V usage is TRBV7-8 and J usage is TRBJ2-5, with TRBD2 identical over 11 bases. The CDR3 has 17 amino acids. CDR1 SGHVS and CDR2 FQNEAQ come from the germline V gene. The V segment lost 3 bases and the J segment 1 base; nucleotides outside the gene matches: 7. This CDR3 is CASSFYLAGGIQETQYF. The DNA of the CDR3 is TGTGCCAGCAGCTTCTACCTAGCGGGAGGAATCCAAGAGACCCAGTACTTC.

This clonotype was counted ten times or more. The chain combines TRBV7-8 with TRBJ2-7; 9 bases line up with TRBD1. The CDR3 has 16 amino acids. With V trimmed by 3 bases and J by 4 bases, 10 bases remained unmatched. Germline values: CDR1 SGHVS, CDR2 FQNEAQ. The CDR3 here is CASSLNRGRRGYEQYF. The CDR3, as DNA: TGTGCCAGCAGCTTGAACAGGGGGCGAAGAGGATACGAGCAGTACTTC.

At least ten counts were recorded for this clonotype. This rearrangement joins TRBV28 to TRBJ2-5; TRBD1 agrees at 10 bases. The CDR3 length is 14 residues. V lost 7 bases and J lost 5; bases outside the gene matches: 7. Germline V gene data show CDR1 as MDHEN and CDR2 as SYDVKM. CDR3 region: CASTRQGARETQYF. The DNA for the CDR3 is TGTGCCAGCACACGACAGGGGGCACGGGAGACCCAGTACTTC.

Many counts were recorded for this clonotype. The chain links TRBV19 to TRBJ2-7, with a possible D match to TRBD1 (6 bases). V was trimmed by 5 bases and J by 3 bases, leaving 11 bases between them. Germline-derived CDR1 and CDR2 are LNHDA and SQIVND (reference sequence). The CDR3 sequence is 13 residues long. The CDR3, as DNA: TGTGCCAGTAGTCCAACAGGGATCTACGAGCAGTACTTC. This gives the protein CASSPTGIYEQYF. The whole variable domain, remainder taken from reference TRBV19 and TRBJ2-7, is DGGITQSPKYLFRKEGQNVTLSCEQNLNHDAMYWYRQDPGQGLRLIYYSQIVNDFQKGDIAEGYSVSREKKESFPLTVTSAQKNPTAFYLCASSPTGIYEQYFGPGTRLTVT.

This clonotype was recorded many times. This chain links TRBV6-5 with TRBJ2-5; 7 positions agree with TRBD1. The ends lost 4 bases at V and 4 bases at J; junction bases unmatched: 6. This CDR3 has 14 residues. CDR1 is MNHEY, CDR2 SVGAGI, per germline. CDR3 bases: TGTGCCAGCAGTTCAGACAGGGAGACAGAGACCCAGTACTTC. It translates to CASSSDRETETQYF.

A few counts support this clonotype. This sequence joins TRBV5-1 and TRBJ2-2, with D maybe TRBD1 (6 bases). Germline-derived CDR1 and CDR2 are SGHRS and YFSETQ. CDR3 size: 15 residues. The V gene lost 3 bases and the J gene lost 2 bases, with 11 bases spanning the gap. The CDR3 spells CASSSWTENTGELFF. In DNA form, the CDR3 reads TGCGCCAGCAGCTCCTGGACAGAAAACACCGGGGAGCTGTTTTTT.

This clonotype occurred many times. This chain joins TRBV5-4 and TRBJ1-5; no definite D call. Trimming took 2 bases from V and 0 from J, leaving 6 bases between them. Germline CDR1 SGHNT, CDR2 YYREEE (reference sequence). CDR3 size: 14 residues. The chain's CDR3 is CASSLWHSNQPQHF. In DNA, the CDR3 is TGTGCCAGCAGCTTATGGCATAGCAATCAGCCCCAGCATTTT.

This rearrangement joins TRBV7-8 to TRBJ1-3, with D hard to call. Per the germline V gene, CDR1 is SGHVS and CDR2 is FQNEAQ. CDR3 size: 15 residues. Trimming pared 3 bases from V and 7 bases from J, leaving 16 bases between. CDR3 in DNA: TGTGCCAGCAGCTTGAGCCAGAACGGCTGGAACACCATATATTTT. Translated: CASSLSQNGWNTIYF.

The table lists this clonotype with a few counts. The chain joins TRBV12-3 or TRBV12-4 to TRBJ2-7; TRBD1 or TRBD2 may be the D gene (5 bases each). The CDR3 spans 15 residues. The germline V and J ends were trimmed by 6 bases and 3 bases, with 18 bases remaining between them. CDR3 sequence (DNA): TGTGCCAGCAGGCCGACCCGGGACGGAAACTACGAGCAGTACTTC. Translated: CASRPTRDGNYEQYF.

This clonotype was picked up many times. The V gene is TRBV6-5, the J gene TRBJ1-3; TRBD1 aligns across 8 bases. The CDR3 contains 15 residues. The V gene's germline CDR1 is MNHEY and CDR2 SVGAGI. V dropped 0 bases and J dropped 8; count of bases not matched to a gene: 6. CDR3 nucleotide sequence: TGTGCCAGCAGTTACTCGGGACAGGCTCGTCACACCATATATTTT. Translation gives CASSYSGQARHTIYF.

This clonotype was seen at least ten times. The J gene is TRBJ1-2, the V gene TRBV2; D may be TRBD1 (5 bases). Trimming stripped 3 bases from V and 1 base from J, with 9 bases between. CDR1 and CDR2 (germline): SNHLY, FYNNEI. The CDR3 loop spans 14 amino acids. CDR3 residues: CASSEGTVNYGYTF. In nucleotides, the CDR3 is TGTGCCAGCAGTGAGGGGACGGTTAACTATGGCTACACCTTC.

The sample holds many counts of this clonotype. V is TRBV5-1 and J is TRBJ1-1; D unresolved. V shed 3 bases and J shed 11 bases, with 20 bases lying between them. This CDR3 is 14 amino acids long. Per germline, CDR1 SGHRS and CDR2 YFSETQ. The CDR3 is CASSSTTTLGIAFF. The CDR3, as DNA: TGCGCCAGCAGCTCTACGACCACGTTGGGAATTGCTTTCTTT.

This clonotype was counted many times. The chain combines TRBV30 with TRBJ1-5, with D possibly matching TRBD1 (6 bases). Per germline, CDR1 GTSNPN and CDR2 SVGIG (reference sequence). CDR3 length: 14 residues. Trimming shortened V by 3 bases and J by 4 bases, and 13 bases separated the two germline ends. CDR3 sequence: CAWRSGQPNQPQHF. The CDR3 nucleotides are TGTGCCTGGAGGAGCGGACAGCCTAATCAGCCCCAGCATTTT.

The chain links TRBV6-4 to TRBJ2-7; 9 bases fit TRBD2. Germline values: CDR1 MRHNA, CDR2 SNTAGT. The junction had 14 bases not matched to a gene; V was cut back by 4 bases and J by 4 bases. CDR3 size: 17 residues. The CDR3 here is CASSAPLPQREAYEQYF. CDR3 coding DNA: TGTGCCAGCAGTGCTCCCCTCCCTCAGCGGGAGGCGTACGAGCAGTACTTC.

This clonotype was recorded at least ten times. CDR3 in amino acids: CASSTSIGETQYF. CDR3 coding DNA: TGTGCCAGCAGCACCAGCATCGGGGAGACCCAGTACTTC. This chain connects TRBV7-3 to TRBJ2-5; unclear D gene. V was shortened by 5 bases and J by 5 bases, with 12 bases between the two germline ends. CDR1 and CDR2 from the germline V gene are SGHTA and FQGTGA. The CDR3 is made up of 13 amino acids.

This clonotype was counted at least ten times. The rearrangement links TRBV20-1 to TRBJ1-5, with D hard to call. The germline V gene has CDR1 DFQATT and CDR2 SNEGSKA (reference sequence). With 1 base removed from V and 0 bases from J, the gap between germline ends came to 7 bases. The CDR3 loop spans 14 amino acids. As DNA, the CDR3 is TGCAGTGCTAGAGTGGAGTATAGCAATCAGCCCCAGCATTTT. This sequence encodes CSARVEYSNQPQHF.

The chain combines TRBV7-8 with TRBJ1-5; TRBD1 is a possible D gene (5 bases). CDR3 size: 14 residues. Germline V gene data show CDR1 as SGHVS and CDR2 as FQNEAQ. Trimming removed 1 base at V and 5 bases at J, with 9 bases between. The CDR3 bases are TGTGCCAGCAGCTTAGATGGGGCATATCAGCCCCAGCATTTT. Translated: CASSLDGAYQPQHF. Full variable domain (outside the CDR3, taken from reference TRBV7-8 and TRBJ1-5): GAGVSQSPRYKVAKRGQDVALRCDPISGHVSLFWYQQALGQGPEFLTYFQNEAQLDKSGLPSDRFFAERPEGSVSTLKIQRTQQEDSAVYLCASSLDGAYQPQHFGDGTRLSIL.

This clonotype was counted ten times or more. The chain joins TRBV7-2 to TRBJ1-3, with D maybe TRBD1 (5 bases). This CDR3 spans 18 amino acids. V lost 6 bases and J lost 0, with 21 bases in between. Germline loops: CDR1 SGHTA, CDR2 FQGNSA. For the CDR3, the DNA is TGTGCCAGCAGACCACCCCCAGGGTTAAGGGACTCTGGAAACACCATATATTTT. It codes for CASRPPPGLRDSGNTIYF.

This clonotype has ten or more counts. The chain couples TRBV7-3 to TRBJ1-1, with a tentative D call TRBD1 (5 bases). With 0 bases removed from V and 11 bases from J, the gap between germline ends came to 10 bases. CDR3 length: 12 residues. Germline assignment: CDR1 SGHTA and CDR2 FQGTGA. Here the CDR3 reads CASSLTGGDAFF. In DNA, the CDR3 is TGTGCCAGCAGCTTAACAGGAGGGGACGCTTTCTTT.

This clonotype was counted between two and nine times. The V call is TRBV4-1, the J call TRBJ1-1, with TRBD1 as a possible D gene (5 bases). Trimming shortened V by 3 bases and J by 1 base, and 9 bases separated the two germline ends. The germline V gene has CDR1 MGHRA and CDR2 YSYEKL. This CDR3 comprises 14 residues. The CDR3 DNA is TGCGCCAGCAGCCAGGGGACTGCGAACACTGAAGCTTTCTTT. Protein product: CASSQGTANTEAFF.